These 19 T cell receptor beta chains originate from one sample sequenced in a study of blood T cell repertoires in COVID-19. Libraries were prepared by immunoSEQ multiplex PCR; TCRdb keeps only in-frame clonotypes and omits some of them. The sample lists 100,000 to 150,000 clones, around 81% occurring once. The sequenced sample was peripheral blood. These receptors were taken from a man aged 55-75 years with acute or convalescent COVID-19.

This sequence joins TRBV24-1 and TRBJ2-2, with TRBD2 matching 12 bases. CDR1 is KGHDR and CDR2 is SFDVKD in the germline V gene. V lost 4 bases, J lost 6 bases, and 5 bases stayed unmatched. The length of the CDR3 is 16 residues. The CDR3 sequence: CATSEWTSGKAGELFF. The CDR3 region has the DNA TGTGCCACCAGTGAATGGACTAGCGGGAAGGCCGGGGAGCTGTTTTTT.

The J gene is TRBJ1-1, the V gene TRBV27; 8 bases match TRBD1. This CDR3 has 14 residues. V trimming: 6 bases; J trimming: 5 bases; junction bases outside the gene matches: 8. Germline V gene data show CDR1 as MNHEY and CDR2 as SMNVEV (reference sequence). The CDR3 nucleotides read TGTGCCAGCAGATTCCCAGGGGGCGGGACTGAAGCTTTCTTT. Its protein is CASRFPGGGTEAFF.

This chain links TRBV29-1 with TRBJ1-2, with 9 bases that match TRBD1. In germline, CDR1 is SQVTM, CDR2 ANQGSEA. V trimming: 6 bases; J trimming: 8 bases; junction bases outside the gene matches: 13. This CDR3 has 14 residues. The CDR3 nucleotides read TGCAGCGTGCCTCCGGGACAGGGTAGCGAGGGCTACACCTTC. Residues: CSVPPGQGSEGYTF.

This clone was counted a few times. The rearrangement links TRBV4-2 to TRBJ2-1, with TRBD2 identical over 12 bases. The CDR3 runs 16 residues. The germline V gene has CDR1 LGHNA and CDR2 YNFKEQ. Trimming at V came to 1 base and at J to 5 bases, leaving 3 bases not matched to a gene. The CDR3 reads CASSQGLAGDNNEQFF. For the CDR3, the DNA is TGTGCCAGCAGCCAAGGACTAGCGGGAGACAACAATGAGCAGTTCTTC.

This clone appeared once. The CDR3 region is CASSLGTGGVTDTQYF. The CDR3 region has the DNA TGCGCCAGCAGCTTGGGGACAGGGGGGGTCACAGATACGCAGTATTTT. This sequence joins TRBV5-1 and TRBJ2-3, with 10 bases identical to TRBD1. CDR3 length equals 16 residues. J gave up 2 bases and V 0 bases, and 3 bases lay outside the gene matches. Germline CDR1 SGHRS, CDR2 YFSETQ.

This chain links TRBV3-1 (or the pseudogene TRBV3-2) with TRBJ1-1, with 9 nucleotides matching TRBD1. This CDR3 region has 13 residues. CDR1 and CDR2 (germline): LGHDT, YNNKEL (reference sequence). V lost 0 bases to trimming and J lost 11 bases; unmatched junction nucleotides: 4. The CDR3 DNA follows: TGTGCCAGCAGCCAAGATCCCGGACAGGGGGCTTTCTTT. It translates to CASSQDPGQGAFF.

With regard to this clone: A read error may be the cause here, since a much bigger clone is one base away. The rearrangement uses TRBV2 and TRBJ2-3; 7 nucleotides line up with TRBD1. The germline V gene encodes CDR1 SNHLY and CDR2 FYNNEI. The CDR3 is made up of 14 amino acids. Trimming removed 6 bases from V and 0 bases from J; junction bases left unmatched: 3. CDR3 DNA sequence: TGTGCCAGCAGCGACAGGGTTAGCACAGATACGCAGTATTTT. This sequence encodes CASSDRVSTDTQYF. Drawing the rest from reference TRBV2 and TRBJ2-3, the complete variable domain is EPEVTQTPSHQVTQMGQEVILRCVPISNHLYFYWYRQILGQKVEFLVSFYNNEISEKSEIFDDQFSVERPDGSNFTLKIRSTKLEDSAMYFCASSDRVSTDTQYFGPGTRLTVL.

The chain combines TRBV27 with TRBJ1-6, with D possibly TRBD1 on 5 matching bases. The V and J ends lost 3 bases and 11 bases respectively, with 14 bases between them. The length of the CDR3 is 14 residues. The germline V gene encodes CDR1 MNHEY and CDR2 SMNVEV (reference sequence). The CDR3 loop is CASSLRGGNPPLHF. DNA for the CDR3: TGTGCCAGCAGTTTGAGGGGAGGGAATCCACCCCTCCACTTT.

The rearrangement joins TRBV14 to TRBJ2-5; TRBD2 matches at 10 bases. Germline CDR1 and CDR2: SGHDN and FVKESK. The CDR3 has 17 amino acids. With V trimmed by 9 bases and J by 2 bases, 15 bases remained unmatched. CDR3 residues: CARAGPGLAGVQETQYF. CDR3 DNA sequence: TGTGCCAGAGCGGGCCCGGGCCTAGCGGGGGTACAAGAGACCCAGTACTTC.

V usage is TRBV28 and J usage is TRBJ2-7; 7 nucleotides line up with TRBD1. The CDR3 covers 12 residues. CDR1 is MDHEN and CDR2 is SYDVKM in the germline V gene. The V and J ends lost 10 bases and 6 bases, in that order; junction bases with no gene match: 9. The DNA of the CDR3 is TGTGCCACCGAACAGGGGCCAGGCGAGCAGTACTTC. Its translation is CATEQGPGEQYF. The whole variable domain, filled in from reference TRBV28 and TRBJ2-7, reads DVKVTQSSRYLVKRTGEKVFLECVQDMDHENMFWYRQDPGLGLRLIYFSYDVKMKEKGDIPEGYSVSREKKERFSLILESASTNQTSMYLCATEQGPGEQYFGPGTRLTVT.

This chain connects TRBV11-1 to TRBJ2-2, with D tentatively TRBD2 (6 bases). Germline lookup yields CDR1 SGHAT and CDR2 FQDESV (reference sequence). This CDR3 spans 16 amino acids. V was pared by 5 bases and J by 2 bases, with 15 bases between. The CDR3: CASSKGRTDNTGELFF. The CDR3 nucleotides read TGTGCCAGCAGCAAAGGGAGGACCGACAACACCGGGGAGCTGTTTTTT.

The rearrangement joins TRBV6-5 to TRBJ1-5, with 7 bases that match TRBD1. This CDR3 is 15 amino acids long. The germline V gene has CDR1 MNHEY and CDR2 SVGAGI. Trimming cost V 6 bases and J 3 bases; bases outside gene matches: 8. The CDR3 DNA follows: TGTGCCAGCAGCGCGACAGGGCTCCCCAATCAGCCCCAGCATTTT. Its translation is CASSATGLPNQPQHF.

CDR3 sequence (DNA): TGTGCCACCAGCAGAGATCCCCTAGCGGGGGCCCAGAATGAGCAGTTCTTC. Translated, it gives CATSRDPLAGAQNEQFF. The V gene is TRBV15, the J gene TRBJ2-1; 10 nucleotides line up with TRBD2. Trimming at V came to 0 bases and at J to 7 bases, leaving 9 bases not matched to a gene. Germline CDR1 and CDR2: LNHNV and YYDKDF (reference sequence). This CDR3 comprises 17 residues. The full variable domain, completed using reference TRBV15 and TRBJ2-1, is DAMVIQNPRYQVTQFGKPVTLSCSQTLNHNVMYWYQQKSSQAPKLLFHYYDKDFNNEADTPDNFQSRRPNTSFCFLDIRSPGLGDTAMYLCATSRDPLAGAQNEQFFGPGTRLTVL.

The chain uses TRBV28 and TRBJ2-2; the match to TRBD1 covers 9 bases. Germline V gene data show CDR1 as MDHEN and CDR2 as SYDVKM. J lost 7 bases, V lost 5 bases, and 8 bases had no gene match. The CDR3 contains 15 residues. The chain's CDR3 is CASSPNRGRGGELFF. The CDR3 coding sequence is TGTGCCAGCAGTCCCAACAGGGGGCGCGGCGGGGAGCTGTTTTTT.

The CDR3 DNA is TGCGCCAGCAGCTTGGTCTTCTCGGCGGTTACGCAGTATTTT. This encodes CASSLVFSAVTQYF. J is TRBJ2-3 and V is TRBV5-1, with no clear D. This CDR3 comprises 14 residues. The germline gives CDR1 SGHRS, CDR2 YFSETQ. Trimming took 0 bases from V and 8 from J, leaving 13 bases between them.

The CDR3 DNA sequence: TGTGCCAGCAGCGTAGAGGTCCAGGGAGGGAACACCATATATTTT. Its protein is CASSVEVQGGNTIYF. V usage is TRBV9 and J usage is TRBJ1-3; maybe TRBD1 (5 bases). The germline CDR1 and CDR2 sequences are SGDLS and YYNGEE. This CDR3 comprises 15 residues. Between the trimmed V and J ends, which lost 0 bases and 7 bases, there was a span of 14 bases.

The gene calls are TRBV28 and TRBJ1-5; TRBD1 matches 11 bases. Trimming took 6 bases from V and 7 from J; bases not matched to a gene: 5. The CDR3 runs 14 residues. In germline, CDR1 is MDHEN, CDR2 SYDVKM. The CDR3 nucleotides read TGTGCCAGCAGCGGGGACAGGGGGAGGCAGCCCCAGCATTTT. It codes for CASSGDRGRQPQHF.

The chain uses TRBV28 and TRBJ2-2; 9 nucleotides match TRBD1. Germline V gene lookup returns CDR1 MDHEN and CDR2 SYDVKM. CDR3 length equals 21 residues. V lost 4 bases and J lost 1; bases outside the gene matches: 19. The CDR3 reads CASSSYPYLQGTGRNTGELFF. The CDR3 region has the DNA TGTGCCAGCAGTTCTTACCCCTATTTACAGGGGACAGGGAGGAACACCGGGGAGCTGTTTTTT.

V is TRBV2 and J is TRBJ2-5; TRBD2 matches 7 bases. Trimming cost V 8 bases and J 7 bases; bases outside gene matches: 7. CDR1 SNHLY and CDR2 FYNNEI come from the germline V gene. The CDR3 is 12 residues long. CDR3 coding DNA: TGTGCCAGCTCTAGCGGTCCAGGGACCCAGTACTTC. It is translated as CASSSGPGTQYF.